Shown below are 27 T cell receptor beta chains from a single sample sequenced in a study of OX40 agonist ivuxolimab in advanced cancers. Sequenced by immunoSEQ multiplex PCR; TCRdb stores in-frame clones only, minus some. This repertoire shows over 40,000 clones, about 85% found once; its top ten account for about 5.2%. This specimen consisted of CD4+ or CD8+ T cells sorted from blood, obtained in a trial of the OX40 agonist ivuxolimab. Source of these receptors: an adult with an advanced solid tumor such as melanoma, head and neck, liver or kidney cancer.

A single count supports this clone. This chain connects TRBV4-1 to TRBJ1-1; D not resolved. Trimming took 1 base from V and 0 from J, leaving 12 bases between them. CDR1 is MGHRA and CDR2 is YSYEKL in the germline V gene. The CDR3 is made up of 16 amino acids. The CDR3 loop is CASSQARPLMNTEAFF. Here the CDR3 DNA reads TGCGCCAGCAGCCAAGCCAGACCCTTGATGAACACTGAAGCTTTCTTT.

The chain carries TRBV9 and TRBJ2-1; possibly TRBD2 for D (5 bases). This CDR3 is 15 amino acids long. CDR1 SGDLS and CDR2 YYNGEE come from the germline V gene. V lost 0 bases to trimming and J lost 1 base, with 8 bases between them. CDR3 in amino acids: CASSVERESYNEQFF. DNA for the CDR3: TGTGCCAGCAGCGTAGAGAGGGAGTCCTACAATGAGCAGTTCTTC.

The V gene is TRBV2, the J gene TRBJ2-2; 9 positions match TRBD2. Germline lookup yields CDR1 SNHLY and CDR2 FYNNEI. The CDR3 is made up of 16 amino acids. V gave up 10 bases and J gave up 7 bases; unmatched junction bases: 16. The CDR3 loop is CAIPHPEREVSGELFF. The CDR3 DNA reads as TGTGCCATCCCTCATCCTGAGCGGGAGGTGAGCGGGGAGCTGTTTTTT.

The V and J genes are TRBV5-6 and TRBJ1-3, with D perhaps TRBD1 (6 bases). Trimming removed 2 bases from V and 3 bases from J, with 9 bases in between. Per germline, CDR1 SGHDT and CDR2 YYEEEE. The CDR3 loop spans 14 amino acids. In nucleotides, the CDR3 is TGTGCCAGCAGCTTACAGGGAGGTGGAAACACCATATATTTT. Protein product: CASSLQGGGNTIYF. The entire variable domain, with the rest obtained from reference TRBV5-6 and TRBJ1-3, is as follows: DAGVTQSPTHLIKTRGQQVTLRCSPKSGHDTVSWYQQALGQGPQFIFQYYEEEERQRGNFPDRFSGHQFPNYSSELNVNALLLGDSALYLCASSLQGGGNTIYFGEGSWLTVV.

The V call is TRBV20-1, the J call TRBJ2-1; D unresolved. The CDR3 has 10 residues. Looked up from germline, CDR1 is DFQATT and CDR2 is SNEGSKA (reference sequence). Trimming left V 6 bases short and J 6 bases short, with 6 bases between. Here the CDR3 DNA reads TGCAGTGCGAGCCGCAATGAGCAGTTCTTC. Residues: CSASRNEQFF.

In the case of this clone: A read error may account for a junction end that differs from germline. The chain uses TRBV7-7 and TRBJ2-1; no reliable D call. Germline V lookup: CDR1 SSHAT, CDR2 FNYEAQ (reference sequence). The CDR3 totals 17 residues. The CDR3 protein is CASSSSWARSSYNEQFF. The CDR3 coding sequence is TGTGCTAGCAGCTCCTCCTGGGCGAGGAGCTCCTACAATGAGCAGTTCTTC.

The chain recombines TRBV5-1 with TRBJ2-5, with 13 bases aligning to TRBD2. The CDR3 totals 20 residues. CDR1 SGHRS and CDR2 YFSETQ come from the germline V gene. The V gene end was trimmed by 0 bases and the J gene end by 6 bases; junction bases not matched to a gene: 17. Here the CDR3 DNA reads TGCGCCAGCAGCTTGGAAGTGGGGGCCCCGACTAGCGGGAGGCTGAAGACCCAGTACTTC. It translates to CASSLEVGAPTSGRLKTQYF.

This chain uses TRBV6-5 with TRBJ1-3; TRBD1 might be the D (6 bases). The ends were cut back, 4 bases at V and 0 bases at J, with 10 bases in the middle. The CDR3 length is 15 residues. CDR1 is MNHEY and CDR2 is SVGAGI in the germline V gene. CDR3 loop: CASSSDRYSGNTIYF. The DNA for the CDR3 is TGTGCCAGCAGTTCTGACAGGTACTCTGGAAACACCATATATTTT.

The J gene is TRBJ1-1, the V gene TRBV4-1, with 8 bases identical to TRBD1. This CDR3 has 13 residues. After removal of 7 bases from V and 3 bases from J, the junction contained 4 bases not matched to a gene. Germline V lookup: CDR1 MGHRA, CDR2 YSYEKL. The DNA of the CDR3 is TGCGCCAGCAACGAACAGGGGGACACTGAAGCTTTCTTT. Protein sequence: CASNEQGDTEAFF.

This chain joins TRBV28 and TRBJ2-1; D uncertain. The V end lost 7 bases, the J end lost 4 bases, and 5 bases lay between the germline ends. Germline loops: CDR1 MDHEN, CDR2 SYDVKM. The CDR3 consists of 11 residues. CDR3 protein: CASTAYNEQFF. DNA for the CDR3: TGTGCCAGCACAGCGTACAATGAGCAGTTCTTC.

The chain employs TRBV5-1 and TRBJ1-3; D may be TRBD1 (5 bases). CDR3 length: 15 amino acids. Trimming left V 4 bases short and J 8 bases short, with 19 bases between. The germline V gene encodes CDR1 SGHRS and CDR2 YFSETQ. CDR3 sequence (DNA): TGCGCCAGCAGCCCGCAATACGGGGGAGTACACACCATATATTTT. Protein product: CASSPQYGGVHTIYF.

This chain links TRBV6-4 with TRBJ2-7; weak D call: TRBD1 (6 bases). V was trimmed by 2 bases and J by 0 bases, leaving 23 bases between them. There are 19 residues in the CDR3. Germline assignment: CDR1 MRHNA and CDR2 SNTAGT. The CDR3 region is CASSDTTKDSQGSSYEQYF. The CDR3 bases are TGTGCCAGCAGTGACACTACCAAAGATAGCCAGGGGTCCTCCTACGAGCAGTACTTC.

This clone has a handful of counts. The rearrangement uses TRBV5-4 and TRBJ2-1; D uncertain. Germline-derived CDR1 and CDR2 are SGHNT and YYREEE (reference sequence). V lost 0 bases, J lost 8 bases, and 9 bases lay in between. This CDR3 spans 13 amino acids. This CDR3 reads CASSLALVHEQFF. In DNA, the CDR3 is TGTGCCAGCAGCTTGGCCTTGGTCCATGAGCAGTTCTTC.

The CDR3 loop reads CASSLTSGPFHTQYF. The CDR3, as DNA: TGTGCCAGCAGTTTAACTAGCGGGCCCTTCCATACGCAGTATTTT. This chain connects TRBV28 to TRBJ2-3; the match to TRBD2 covers 9 bases. The V segment lost 2 bases and the J segment 7 bases; nucleotides outside the gene matches: 7. CDR1 and CDR2 from the germline V gene are MDHEN and SYDVKM. CDR3 size: 15 residues.

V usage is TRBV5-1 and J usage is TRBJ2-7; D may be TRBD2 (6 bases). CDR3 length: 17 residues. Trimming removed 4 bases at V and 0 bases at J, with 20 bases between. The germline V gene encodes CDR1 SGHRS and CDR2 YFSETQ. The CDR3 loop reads CASSPIAGTRSSYEQYF. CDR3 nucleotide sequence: TGCGCCAGCAGCCCGATAGCCGGGACTCGGAGCTCCTACGAGCAGTACTTC.

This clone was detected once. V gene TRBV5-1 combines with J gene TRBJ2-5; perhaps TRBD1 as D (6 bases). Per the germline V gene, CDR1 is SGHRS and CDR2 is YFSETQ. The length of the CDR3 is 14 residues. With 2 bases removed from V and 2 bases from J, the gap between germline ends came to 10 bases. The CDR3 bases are TGCGCCAGCAGCTTTCAGGGGCGGCAAGAGACCCAGTACTTC. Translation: CASSFQGRQETQYF.

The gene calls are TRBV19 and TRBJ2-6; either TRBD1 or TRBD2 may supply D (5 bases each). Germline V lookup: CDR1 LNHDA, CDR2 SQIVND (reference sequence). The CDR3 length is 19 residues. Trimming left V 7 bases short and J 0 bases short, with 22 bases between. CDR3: CASIRRLGTESSGANVLTF. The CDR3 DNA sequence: TGTGCCAGTATCCGAAGACTCGGGACGGAAAGCTCTGGGGCCAACGTCCTGACTTTC.

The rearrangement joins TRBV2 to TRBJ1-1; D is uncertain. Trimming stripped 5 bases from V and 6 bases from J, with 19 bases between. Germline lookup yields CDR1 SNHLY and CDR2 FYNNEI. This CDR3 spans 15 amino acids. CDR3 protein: CASSRNIRGFAEAFF. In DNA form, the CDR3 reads TGTGCCAGCAGTAGAAATATACGGGGTTTCGCTGAAGCTTTCTTT.

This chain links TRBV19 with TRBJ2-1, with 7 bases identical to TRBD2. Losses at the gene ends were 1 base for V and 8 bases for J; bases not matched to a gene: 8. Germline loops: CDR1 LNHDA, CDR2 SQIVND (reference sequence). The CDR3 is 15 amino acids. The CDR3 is CASSIVAGVRYEQFF. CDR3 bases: TGTGCCAGTAGTATAGTGGCGGGAGTAAGGTATGAGCAGTTCTTC.

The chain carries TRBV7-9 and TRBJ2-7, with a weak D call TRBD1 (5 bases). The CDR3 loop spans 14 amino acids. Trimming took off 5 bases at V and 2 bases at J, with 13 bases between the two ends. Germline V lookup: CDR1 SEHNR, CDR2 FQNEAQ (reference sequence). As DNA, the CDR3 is TGTGCCAGCAGCCCACAGGTGCGGACCTACGAGCAGTACTTC. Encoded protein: CASSPQVRTYEQYF. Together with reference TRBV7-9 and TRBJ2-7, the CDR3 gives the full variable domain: DTGVSQNPRHKITKRGQNVTFRCDPISEHNRLYWYRQTLGQGPEFLTYFQNEAQLEKSRLLSDRFSAERPKGSFSTLEIQRTEQGDSAMYLCASSPQVRTYEQYFGPGTRLTVT.

CDR3 loop: CASSSRDRGNTEAFF. The CDR3 coding sequence is TGTGCCAGCAGCTCACGAGACAGGGGAAACACTGAAGCTTTCTTT. The rearrangement joins TRBV11-3 to TRBJ1-1; 8 bases line up with TRBD1. Germline V gene lookup returns CDR1 SGHNT and CDR2 YENEEA. The CDR3 totals 15 residues. The V and J ends lost 4 bases and 2 bases, in that order; junction bases with no gene match: 6.

The CDR3 DNA is TGTGCCAGCAGCCCCGGACAGCTCCAAGAGACCCAGTACTTC. It translates to CASSPGQLQETQYF. The rearrangement links TRBV5-4 to TRBJ2-5, with D perhaps matching TRBD1 (6 bases). From germline, CDR1 is SGHNT and CDR2 YYREEE (reference sequence). The V gene lost 4 bases and the J gene lost 1 base, with 11 bases spanning the gap. CDR3 size: 14 residues.

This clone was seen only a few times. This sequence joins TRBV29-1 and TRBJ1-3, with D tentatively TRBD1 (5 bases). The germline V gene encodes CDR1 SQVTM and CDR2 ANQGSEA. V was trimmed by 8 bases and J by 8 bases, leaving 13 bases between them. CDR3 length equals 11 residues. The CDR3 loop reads CSSRQGDTIYF. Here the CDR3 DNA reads TGCAGCTCCCGCCAGGGAGACACCATATATTTT. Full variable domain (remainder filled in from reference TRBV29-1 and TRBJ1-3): SAVISQKPSRDICQRGTSLTIQCQVDSQVTMMFWYRQQPGQSLTLIATANQGSEATYESGFVIDKFPISRPNLTFSTLTVSNMSPEDSSIYLCSSRQGDTIYFGEGSWLTVV.

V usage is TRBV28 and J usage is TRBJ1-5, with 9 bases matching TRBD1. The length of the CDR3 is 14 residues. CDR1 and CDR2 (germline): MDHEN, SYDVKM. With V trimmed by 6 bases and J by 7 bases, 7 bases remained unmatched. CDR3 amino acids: CASRHRDRVQPQHF. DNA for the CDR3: TGTGCCAGCAGACACCGGGACAGGGTCCAGCCCCAGCATTTT.

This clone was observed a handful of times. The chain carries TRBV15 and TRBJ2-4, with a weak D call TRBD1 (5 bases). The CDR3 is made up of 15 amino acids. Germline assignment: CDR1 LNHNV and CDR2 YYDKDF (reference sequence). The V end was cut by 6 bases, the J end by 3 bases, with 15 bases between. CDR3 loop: CATSNPGSGKNIQYF. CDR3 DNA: TGTGCCACCAGTAACCCAGGGTCTGGCAAAAACATTCAGTACTTC.

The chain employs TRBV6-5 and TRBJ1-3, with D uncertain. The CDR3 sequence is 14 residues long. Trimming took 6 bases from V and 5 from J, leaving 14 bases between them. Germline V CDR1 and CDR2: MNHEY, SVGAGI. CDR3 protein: CASSPDEVRNTIYF. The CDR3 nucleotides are TGTGCCAGCAGCCCAGACGAAGTCAGAAACACCATATATTTT.

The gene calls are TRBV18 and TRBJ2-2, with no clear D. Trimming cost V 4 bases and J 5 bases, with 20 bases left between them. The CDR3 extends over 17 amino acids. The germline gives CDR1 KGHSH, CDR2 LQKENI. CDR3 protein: CASSRTPFSGPTGELFF. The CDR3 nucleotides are TGTGCCAGCTCACGAACGCCTTTTAGTGGCCCAACCGGGGAGCTGTTTTTT.